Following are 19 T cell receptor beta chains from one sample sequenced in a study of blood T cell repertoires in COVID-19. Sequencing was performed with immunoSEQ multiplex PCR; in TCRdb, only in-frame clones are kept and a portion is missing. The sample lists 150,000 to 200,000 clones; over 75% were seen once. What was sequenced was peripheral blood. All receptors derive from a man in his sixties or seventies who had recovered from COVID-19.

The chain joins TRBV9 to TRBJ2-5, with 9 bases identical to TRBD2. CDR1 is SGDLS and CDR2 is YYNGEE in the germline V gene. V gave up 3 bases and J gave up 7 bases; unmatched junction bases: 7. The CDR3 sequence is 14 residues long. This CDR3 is CASSGASGTATQYF. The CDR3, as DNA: TGTGCCAGCAGCGGGGCTAGCGGGACCGCGACCCAGTACTTC.

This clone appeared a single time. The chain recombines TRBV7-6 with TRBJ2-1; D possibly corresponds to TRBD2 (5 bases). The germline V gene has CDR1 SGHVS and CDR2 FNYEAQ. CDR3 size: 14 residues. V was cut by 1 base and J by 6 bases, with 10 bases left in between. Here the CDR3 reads CASSLVGSGNEQFF. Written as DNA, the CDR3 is TGTGCCAGCAGCTTAGTTGGCAGCGGCAATGAGCAGTTCTTC.

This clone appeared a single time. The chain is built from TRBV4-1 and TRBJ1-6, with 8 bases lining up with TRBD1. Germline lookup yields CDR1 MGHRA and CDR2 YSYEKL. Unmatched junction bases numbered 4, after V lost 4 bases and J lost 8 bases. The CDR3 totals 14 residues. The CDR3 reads CASSRTGGDSPLHF. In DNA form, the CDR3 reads TGCGCCAGCAGCCGCACAGGGGGGGATTCACCCCTCCACTTT.

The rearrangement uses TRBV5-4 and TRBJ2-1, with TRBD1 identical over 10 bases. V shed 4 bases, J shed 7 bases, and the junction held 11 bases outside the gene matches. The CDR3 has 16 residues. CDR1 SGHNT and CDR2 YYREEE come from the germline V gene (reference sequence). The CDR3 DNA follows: TGTGCCAGCAGCCCTATAATGACAGGGGGCAGGAATGAGCAGTTCTTC. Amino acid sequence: CASSPIMTGGRNEQFF.

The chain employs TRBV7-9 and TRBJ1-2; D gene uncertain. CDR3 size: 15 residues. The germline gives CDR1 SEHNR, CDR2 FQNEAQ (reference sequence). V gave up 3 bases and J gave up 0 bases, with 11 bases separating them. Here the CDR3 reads CASSLASGTNYGYTF. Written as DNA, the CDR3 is TGTGCCAGCAGCTTGGCCTCAGGAACTAACTATGGCTACACCTTC.

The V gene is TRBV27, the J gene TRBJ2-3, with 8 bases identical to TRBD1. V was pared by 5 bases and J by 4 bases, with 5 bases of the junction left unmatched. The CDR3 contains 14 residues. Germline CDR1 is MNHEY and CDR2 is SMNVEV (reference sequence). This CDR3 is CASSLRTGPDTQYF. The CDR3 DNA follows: TGTGCCAGCAGTCTCCGGACAGGGCCAGATACGCAGTATTTT.

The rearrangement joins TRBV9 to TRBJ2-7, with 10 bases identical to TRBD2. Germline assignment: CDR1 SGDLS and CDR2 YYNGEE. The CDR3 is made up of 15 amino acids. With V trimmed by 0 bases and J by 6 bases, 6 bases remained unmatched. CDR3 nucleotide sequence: TGTGCCAGCAGCGTAGCGGGGCTAGCGGGAGCCGAGCAGTACTTC. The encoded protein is CASSVAGLAGAEQYF.

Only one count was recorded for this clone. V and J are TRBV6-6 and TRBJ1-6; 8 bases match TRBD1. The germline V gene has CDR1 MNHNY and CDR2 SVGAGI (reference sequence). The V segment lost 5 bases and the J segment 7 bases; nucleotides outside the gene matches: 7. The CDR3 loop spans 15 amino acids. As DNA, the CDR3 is TGTGCCAGCAGTACGTGGACAGGGCCCAATTCACCCCTCCACTTT. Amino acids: CASSTWTGPNSPLHF.

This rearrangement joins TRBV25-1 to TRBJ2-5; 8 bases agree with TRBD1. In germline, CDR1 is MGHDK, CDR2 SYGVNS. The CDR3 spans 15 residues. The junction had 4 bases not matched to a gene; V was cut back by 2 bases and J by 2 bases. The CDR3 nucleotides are TGTGCCAGCAGTGAAATCGGACAGGGACAAGAGACCCAGTACTTC. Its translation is CASSEIGQGQETQYF.

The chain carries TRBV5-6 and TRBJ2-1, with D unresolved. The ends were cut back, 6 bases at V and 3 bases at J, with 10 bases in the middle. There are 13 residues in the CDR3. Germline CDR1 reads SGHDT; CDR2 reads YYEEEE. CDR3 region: CASTVIDYNEQFF. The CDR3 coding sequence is TGTGCCAGCACCGTTATAGACTACAATGAGCAGTTCTTC.

The CDR3 nucleotides read TGTGCCAGCAGACCTCCGGGAGAGGGCTATGGCTACACCTTC. Translated: CASRPPGEGYGYTF. The chain employs TRBV2 and TRBJ1-2; D is undetermined. The CDR3 runs to 14 residues. V lost 6 bases to trimming and J lost 4 bases, with 15 bases between them. Germline loops: CDR1 SNHLY, CDR2 FYNNEI.

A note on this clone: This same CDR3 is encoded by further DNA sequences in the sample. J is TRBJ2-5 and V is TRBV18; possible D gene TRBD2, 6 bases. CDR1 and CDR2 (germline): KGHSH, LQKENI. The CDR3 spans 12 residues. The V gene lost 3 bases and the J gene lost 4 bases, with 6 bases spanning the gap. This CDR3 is CASSPGGETQYF. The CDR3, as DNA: TGTGCCAGCTCACCGGGAGGAGAGACCCAGTACTTC.

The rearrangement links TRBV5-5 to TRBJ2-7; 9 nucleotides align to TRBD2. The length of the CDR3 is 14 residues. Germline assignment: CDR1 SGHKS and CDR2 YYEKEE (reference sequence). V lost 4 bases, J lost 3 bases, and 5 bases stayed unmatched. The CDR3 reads CASSLQREVYEQYF. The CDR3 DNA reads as TGTGCCAGCAGCCTACAGCGGGAGGTCTACGAGCAGTACTTC. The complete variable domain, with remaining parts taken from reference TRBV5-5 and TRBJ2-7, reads DAGVTQSPTHLIKTRGQQVTLRCSPISGHKSVSWYQQVLGQGPQFIFQYYEKEERGRGNFPDRFSARQFPNYSSELNVNALLLGDSALYLCASSLQREVYEQYFGPGTRLTVT.

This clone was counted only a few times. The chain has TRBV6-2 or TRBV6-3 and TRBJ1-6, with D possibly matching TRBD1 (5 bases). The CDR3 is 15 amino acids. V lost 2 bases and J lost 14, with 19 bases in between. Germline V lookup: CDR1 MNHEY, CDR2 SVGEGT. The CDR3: CASSYIGGRDGSLHF. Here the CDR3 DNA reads TGTGCCAGCAGTTACATCGGAGGGCGGGACGGGTCCCTCCACTTT.

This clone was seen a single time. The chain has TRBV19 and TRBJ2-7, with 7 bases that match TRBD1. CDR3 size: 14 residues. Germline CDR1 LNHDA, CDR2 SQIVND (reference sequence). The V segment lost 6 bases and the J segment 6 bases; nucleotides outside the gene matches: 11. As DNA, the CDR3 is TGTGCCAGTAGCTTAGGGGGCCAAAGAGGCGAGCAGTACTTC. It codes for CASSLGGQRGEQYF. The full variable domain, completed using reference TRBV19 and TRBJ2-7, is DGGITQSPKYLFRKEGQNVTLSCEQNLNHDAMYWYRQDPGQGLRLIYYSQIVNDFQKGDIAEGYSVSREKKESFPLTVTSAQKNPTAFYLCASSLGGQRGEQYFGPGTRLTVT.

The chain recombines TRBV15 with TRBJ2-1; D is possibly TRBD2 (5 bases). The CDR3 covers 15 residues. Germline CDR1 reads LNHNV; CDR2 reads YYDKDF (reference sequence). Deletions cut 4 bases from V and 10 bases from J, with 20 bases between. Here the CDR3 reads CATSKVYTSGLEQFF. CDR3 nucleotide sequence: TGTGCCACCAGCAAGGTTTATACTAGTGGATTAGAGCAGTTCTTC.

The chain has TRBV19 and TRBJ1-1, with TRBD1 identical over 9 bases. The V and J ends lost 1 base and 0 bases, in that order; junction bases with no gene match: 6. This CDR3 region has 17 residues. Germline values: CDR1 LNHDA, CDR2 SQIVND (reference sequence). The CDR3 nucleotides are TGTGCCAGTAGTATAGCGGGGACAGGGAGGCTGAACACTGAAGCTTTCTTT. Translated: CASSIAGTGRLNTEAFF.

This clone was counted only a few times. The chain's CDR3 is CASSQVAGEGETQYF. The CDR3 DNA is TGTGCCAGCAGCCAAGTAGCGGGGGAAGGAGAGACCCAGTACTTC. The chain joins TRBV4-2 to TRBJ2-5; 9 nucleotides align to TRBD2. Germline V gene data show CDR1 as LGHNA and CDR2 as YNFKEQ. The J segment lost 4 bases and the V segment lost 1 base, leaving 4 bases of the junction unmatched. CDR3 size: 15 residues.

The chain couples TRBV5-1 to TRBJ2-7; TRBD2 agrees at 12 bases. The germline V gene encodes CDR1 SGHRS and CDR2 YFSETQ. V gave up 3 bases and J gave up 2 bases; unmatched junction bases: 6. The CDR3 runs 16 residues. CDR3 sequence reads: CASSWAGLAGTYEQYF. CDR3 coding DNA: TGCGCCAGCAGCTGGGCCGGACTAGCGGGGACCTACGAGCAGTACTTC.